Each of the 5 T cell receptor beta chains below was sequenced from the same sample in a study of T-cell memory formation after mild COVID-19. TCRdb ran MiXCR on the 5' RACE reads and lists one entry per CDR3 protein. The sample consists of about 400,000 distinct CDR3 sequences, roughly 18% of them appearing once. The sample comprised PBMCs or a T cell subset sorted from them (not recorded which). These receptor sequences come from a man in his late teens or twenties who had mild COVID-19 (a few samples of this study predate the infection). Cell type and time point are not known.

V and J are TRBV6-5 and TRBJ2-5; 7 bases map to TRBD2. Per the germline V gene, CDR1 is MNHEY and CDR2 is SVGAGI. V gave up 0 bases and J gave up 5 bases; unmatched junction bases: 9. The CDR3 sequence is 16 residues long. The CDR3 DNA sequence: TGTGCCAGCAGTTACTCTGTGGCGGGGGTAGCGGAGACCCAGTACTTC. This sequence encodes CASSYSVAGVAETQYF.

The chain couples TRBV29-1 to TRBJ2-7; 8 nucleotides line up with TRBD1. The V gene's germline CDR1 is SQVTM and CDR2 ANQGSEA. J lost 2 bases, V lost 4 bases, and 7 bases had no gene match. The CDR3 covers 14 residues. CDR3 amino acids: CSVGGDRLTYEQYF. CDR3 DNA sequence: TGCAGCGTTGGGGGGGACAGGTTAACCTACGAGCAGTACTTC.

This clonotype showed up just a few times. The chain couples TRBV3-1 to TRBJ1-2; D is ambiguous. V lost 4 bases to trimming and J lost 5 bases, with 17 bases between them. This CDR3 comprises 15 residues. CDR1 is LGHDT and CDR2 is YNNKEL in the germline V gene (reference sequence). In DNA, the CDR3 is TGTGCCAGCAGCCCTCCAGGAATCGAACCATATGGCTACACCTTC. Translated: CASSPPGIEPYGYTF. The variable domain in full, completed from reference TRBV3-1 and TRBJ1-2, reads DTAVSQTPKYLVTQMGNDKSIKCEQNLGHDTMYWYKQDSKKFLKIMFSYNNKELIINETVPNRFSPKSPDKAHLNLHINSLELGDSAVYFCASSPPGIEPYGYTFGSGTRLTVV.

The chain has TRBV6-5 and TRBJ1-1; tentatively, D is TRBD1 (5 bases). This CDR3 contains 14 residues. From germline, CDR1 is MNHEY and CDR2 SVGAGI. Trimming left V 7 bases short and J 0 bases short, with 12 bases between. The CDR3 reads CASTKGALNTEAFF. The CDR3, as DNA: TGTGCCAGCACCAAAGGGGCCCTGAACACTGAAGCTTTCTTT.

This clonotype was found a few times. The chain combines TRBV18 with TRBJ2-7; tentative D call: TRBD2 (6 bases). V was clipped by 3 bases and J by 3 bases, with 18 bases between them. The CDR3 contains 16 residues. Germline V lookup: CDR1 KGHSH, CDR2 LQKENI. DNA of the CDR3: TGTGCCAGCTCACCCGGGACTCCCGGCCTTGGCTACGAGCAGTACTTC. Encoded protein: CASSPGTPGLGYEQYF.